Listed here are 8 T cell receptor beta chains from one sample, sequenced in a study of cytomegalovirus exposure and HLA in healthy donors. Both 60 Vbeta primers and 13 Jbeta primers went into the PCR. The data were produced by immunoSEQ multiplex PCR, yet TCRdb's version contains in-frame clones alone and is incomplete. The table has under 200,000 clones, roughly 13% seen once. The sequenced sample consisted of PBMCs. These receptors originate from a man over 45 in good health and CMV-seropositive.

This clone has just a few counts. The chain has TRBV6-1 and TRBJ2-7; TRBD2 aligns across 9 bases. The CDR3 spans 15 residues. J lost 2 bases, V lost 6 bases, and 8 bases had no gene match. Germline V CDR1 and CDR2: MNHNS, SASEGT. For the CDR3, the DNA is TGTGCCAGCAGCCGTACGACTAGCGGAACCTACGAGCAGTACGTC. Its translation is CASSRTTSGTYEQYV.

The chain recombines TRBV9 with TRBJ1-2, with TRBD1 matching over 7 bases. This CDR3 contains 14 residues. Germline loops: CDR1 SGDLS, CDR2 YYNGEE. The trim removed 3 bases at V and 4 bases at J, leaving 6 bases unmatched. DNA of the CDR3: TGTGCCAGCAGCGGGGTACAGGGGACCTATGGCTACACCTTC. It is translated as CASSGVQGTYGYTF.

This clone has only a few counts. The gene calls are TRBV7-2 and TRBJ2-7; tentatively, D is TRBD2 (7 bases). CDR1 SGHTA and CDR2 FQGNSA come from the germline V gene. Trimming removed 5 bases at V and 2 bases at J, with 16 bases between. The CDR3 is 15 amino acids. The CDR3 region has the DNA TGTGCCAGCAGCCCCGCGGGGGCGGGGCCCTACGAGCAGTACTTC. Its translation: CASSPAGAGPYEQYF.

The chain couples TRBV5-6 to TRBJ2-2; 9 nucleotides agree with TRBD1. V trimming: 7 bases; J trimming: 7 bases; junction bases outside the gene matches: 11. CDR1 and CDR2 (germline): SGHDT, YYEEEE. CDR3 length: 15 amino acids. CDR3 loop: CASGYGTGFHGELFF. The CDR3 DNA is TGTGCCAGCGGCTACGGGACAGGGTTCCACGGGGAGCTGTTTTTT.

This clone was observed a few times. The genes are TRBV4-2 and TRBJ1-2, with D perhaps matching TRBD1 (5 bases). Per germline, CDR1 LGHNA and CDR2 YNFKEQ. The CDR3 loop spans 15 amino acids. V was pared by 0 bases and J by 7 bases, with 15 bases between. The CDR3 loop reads CASSQDGGWGGGYTF. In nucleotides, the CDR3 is TGTGCCAGCAGCCAAGATGGCGGGTGGGGGGGTGGCTACACCTTC.

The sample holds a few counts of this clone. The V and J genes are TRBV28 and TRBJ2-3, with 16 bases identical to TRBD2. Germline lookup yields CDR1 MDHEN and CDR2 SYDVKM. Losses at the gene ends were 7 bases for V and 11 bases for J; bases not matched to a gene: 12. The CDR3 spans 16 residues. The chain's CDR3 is CASNPGLAGGLGGQYF. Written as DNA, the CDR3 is TGTGCCAGCAACCCGGGACTAGCGGGGGGGTTGGGAGGGCAGTATTTT. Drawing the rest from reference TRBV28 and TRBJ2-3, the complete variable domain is DVKVTQSSRYLVKRTGEKVFLECVQDMDHENMFWYRQDPGLGLRLIYFSYDVKMKEKGDIPEGYSVSREKKERFSLILESASTNQTSMYLCASNPGLAGGLGGQYFGPGTRLTVL.

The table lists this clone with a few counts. The CDR3 loop reads CASSVLENTEAFF. In DNA form, the CDR3 reads TGTGCCAGCAGTGTATTAGAGAACACTGAAGCTTTCTTT. V is TRBV6-1 and J is TRBJ1-1; D uncertain. Germline V CDR1 and CDR2: MNHNS, SASEGT. The CDR3 spans 13 residues. The V and J ends lost 4 bases and 1 base respectively, with 7 bases between them.

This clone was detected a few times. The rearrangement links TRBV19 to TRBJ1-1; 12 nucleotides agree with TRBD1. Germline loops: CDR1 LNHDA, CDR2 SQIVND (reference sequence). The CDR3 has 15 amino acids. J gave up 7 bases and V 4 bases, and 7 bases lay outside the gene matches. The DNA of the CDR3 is TGTGCCAGTAGTACCGGGACAGGGGGCAGGAGTGAAGCTTTCTTT. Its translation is CASSTGTGGRSEAFF.